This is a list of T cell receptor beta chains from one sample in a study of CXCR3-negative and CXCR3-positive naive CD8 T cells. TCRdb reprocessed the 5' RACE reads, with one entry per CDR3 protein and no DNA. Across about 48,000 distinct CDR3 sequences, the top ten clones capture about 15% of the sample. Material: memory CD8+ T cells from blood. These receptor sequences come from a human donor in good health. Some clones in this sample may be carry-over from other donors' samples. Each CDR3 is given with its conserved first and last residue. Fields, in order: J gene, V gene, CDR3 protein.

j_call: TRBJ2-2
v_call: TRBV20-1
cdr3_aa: CSALNSGELFF

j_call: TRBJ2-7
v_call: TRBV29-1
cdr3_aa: CSGAGTGGNYEQYF

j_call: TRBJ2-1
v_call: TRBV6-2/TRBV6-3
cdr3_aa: CASSRVAGEYNEQFF

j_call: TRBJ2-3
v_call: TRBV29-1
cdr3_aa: CSGSPRGDADTQYF

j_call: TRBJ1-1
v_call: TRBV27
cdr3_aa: CASSDGQGASEAFF

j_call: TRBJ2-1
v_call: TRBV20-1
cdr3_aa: CSARSGLAGGVEQFF

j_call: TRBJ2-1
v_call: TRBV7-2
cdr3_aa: CASSLGLNEQFF

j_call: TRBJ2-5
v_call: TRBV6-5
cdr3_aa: CASSYSSLAGAGETQYF

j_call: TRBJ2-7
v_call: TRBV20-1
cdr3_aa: CSVGAGVLYEQYF

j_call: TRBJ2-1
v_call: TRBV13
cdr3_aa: CASSLAGQGANEQFF

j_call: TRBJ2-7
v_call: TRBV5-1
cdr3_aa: CASREDRYHEQYF

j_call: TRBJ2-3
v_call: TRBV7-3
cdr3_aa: CASSLFLGSTDTQYF

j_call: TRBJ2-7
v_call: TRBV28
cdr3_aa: CASSQLSYRGLRYEQYF

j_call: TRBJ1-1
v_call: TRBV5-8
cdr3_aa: CASTPRGNTEAFF

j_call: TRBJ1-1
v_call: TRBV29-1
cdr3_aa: CSVEPQANTEAFF

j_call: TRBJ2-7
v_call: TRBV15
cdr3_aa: CATSRGKTGGGEQYF

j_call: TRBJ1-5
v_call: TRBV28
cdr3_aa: CASSLRLGYSNQPQHF

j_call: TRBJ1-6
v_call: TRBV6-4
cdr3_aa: CASSLDSENSPLHF

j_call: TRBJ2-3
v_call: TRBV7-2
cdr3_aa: CASSEIAGGLADTQYF

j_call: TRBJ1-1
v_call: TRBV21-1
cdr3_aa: CASRYIRTGGNTEAFF

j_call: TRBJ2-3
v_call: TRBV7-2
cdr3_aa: CASSLGTTSTDTQYF

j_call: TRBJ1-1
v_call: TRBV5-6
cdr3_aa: CASSSTKLDMNTEAFF

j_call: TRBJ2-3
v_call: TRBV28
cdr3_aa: CASSLGWPDTQYF

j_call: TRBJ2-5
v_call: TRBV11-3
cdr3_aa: CASSLVAEGETQYF

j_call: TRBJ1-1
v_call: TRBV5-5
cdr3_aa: CASSSALWAEAFF

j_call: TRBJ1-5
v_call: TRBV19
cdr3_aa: CASRMEGAAWGNQPQHF

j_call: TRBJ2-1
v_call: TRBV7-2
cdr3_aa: CASSPITVEGHGQFF

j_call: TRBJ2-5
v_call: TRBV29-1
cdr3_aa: CSEPTSGGAKVAQETQYF

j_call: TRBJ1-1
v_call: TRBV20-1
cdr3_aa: CSAPDPYTEAFF

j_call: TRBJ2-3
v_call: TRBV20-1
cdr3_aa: CSAREGGYTQYF

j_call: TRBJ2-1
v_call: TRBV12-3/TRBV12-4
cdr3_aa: CASSYRGLSVDEQFF

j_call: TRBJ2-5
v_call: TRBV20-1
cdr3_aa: CSAPAIKREQIFVQETQYF

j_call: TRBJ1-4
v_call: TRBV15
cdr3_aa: CATSRVGQGVEKLFF